This TCR beta chain was sequenced in a study of blood T cell repertoires in COVID-19. Study details: Specimens from acute and convalescent COVID-19 originated in the United States, Italy and Spain. Nucleic acid was either cDNA or gDNA, and it came from T cells, B-cell-depleted T cells, or PBMCs.

Profiled with immunoSEQ multiplex PCR; TCRdb holds only in-frame clones, not every one. In the table there are 90,000 to 150,000 clones, around 88% of which are singletons. The CDR3 covers 16 residues. V lost 5 bases to trimming and J lost 0 bases, with 14 bases between them. Germline loops: CDR1 MDHEN, CDR2 SYDVKM. The V call is TRBV28, the J call TRBJ1-3; D uncertain. This sequence was found in a human donor with acute or convalescent COVID-19. The donor label of this sample is uncertain. The sequenced sample consisted of peripheral blood. The DNA of the CDR3 is TGTGCCAGCAGTATAGGAGGCTCCAGCTCTGGAAACACCATATATTTT. Translating it yields CASSIGGSSSGNTIYF.